Listed below are T cell receptor beta chains from one sample, sequenced in a study of cytomegalovirus exposure and HLA in healthy donors. The data were produced by immunoSEQ multiplex PCR, yet TCRdb's version contains in-frame clones alone and is incomplete. The table includes 250,000 to 300,000 clones, 70% to 90% detected once. The sample taken for sequencing was PBMCs. These receptor sequences come from a woman aged 18-35 years in good health and CMV-seronegative. The CDR3 runs from the conserved cysteine through the conserved F or W. D genes are given only for firm matches. Not every row has a clone size; where given, it reads once, few, many or a size class.

D: -; size: -; V: TRBV9; J: TRBJ2-7; CDR3: CASSRSGTLAEQYF; DNA: TGTGCCAGCAGTCGATCCGGGACTTTGGCTGAGCAGTACTTC
D: TRBD1; size: -; V: TRBV5-1; J: TRBJ2-7; CDR3: CASRPAGTGFYEQYF; DNA: TGCGCCAGCAGACCCGCCGGGACAGGGTTCTACGAGCAGTACTTC
D: -; size: -; V: TRBV30; J: TRBJ1-2; CDR3: CAWEPTGSNYGYTF; DNA: TGTGCCTGGGAGCCTACAGGGTCTAACTATGGCTACACCTTC
D: TRBD1; size: -; V: TRBV6-5; J: TRBJ2-7; CDR3: CASSYSRDRGNEQYF; DNA: TGTGCCAGCAGTTACTCCCGGGACAGGGGGAACGAGCAGTACTTC
D: -; size: once; V: TRBV5-1; J: TRBJ2-2; CDR3: CASSLVGGERTGELFF; DNA: TGCGCCAGCAGCTTGGTCGGCGGGGAAAGGACCGGGGAGCTGTTTTTT
D: -; size: -; V: TRBV7-8; J: TRBJ2-7; CDR3: CASTGQYEQYF; DNA: TGTGCCAGCACCGGACAGTACGAGCAGTACTTC
D: -; size: -; V: TRBV6-5; J: TRBJ2-7; CDR3: CASSATGYPSYEQYF; DNA: TGTGCCAGCAGTGCAACGGGGTACCCCTCCTACGAGCAGTACTTC
D: -; size: once; V: TRBV7-2; J: TRBJ1-1; CDR3: CASLQRGEAFF; DNA: TGTGCCAGCCTCCAGCGGGGGGAAGCTTTCTTT
D: -; size: -; V: TRBV28; J: TRBJ1-2; CDR3: CASTPSANYGYTF; DNA: TGTGCCAGCACCCCCTCGGCTAACTATGGCTACACCTTC
D: -; size: -; V: TRBV5-1; J: TRBJ2-7; CDR3: CASSLAGRYEQYF; DNA: TGCGCCAGCAGCTTAGCGGGCAGGTACGAGCAGTACTTC
D: -; size: -; V: TRBV29-1; J: TRBJ2-5; CDR3: CSVAAGEETQYF; DNA: TGCAGCGTTGCCGCAGGGGAAGAGACCCAGTACTTC